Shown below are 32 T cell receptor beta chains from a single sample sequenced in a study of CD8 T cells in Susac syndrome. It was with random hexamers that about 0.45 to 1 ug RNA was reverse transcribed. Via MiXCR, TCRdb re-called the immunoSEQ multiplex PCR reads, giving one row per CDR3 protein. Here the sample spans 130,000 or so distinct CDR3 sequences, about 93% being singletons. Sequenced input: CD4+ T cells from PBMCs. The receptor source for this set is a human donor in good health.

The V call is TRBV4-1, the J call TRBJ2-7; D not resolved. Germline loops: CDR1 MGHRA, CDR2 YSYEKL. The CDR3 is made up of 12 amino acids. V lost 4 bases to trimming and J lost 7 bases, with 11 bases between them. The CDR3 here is CASSREMGEQYF. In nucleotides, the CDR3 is TGCGCCAGCAGCCGAGAGATGGGGGAGCAGTACTTC.

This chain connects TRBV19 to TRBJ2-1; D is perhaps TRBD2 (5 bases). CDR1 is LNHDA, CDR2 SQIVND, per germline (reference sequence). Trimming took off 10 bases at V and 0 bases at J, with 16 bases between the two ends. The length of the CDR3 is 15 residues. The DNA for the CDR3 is TGTGCCACCTTCCCACGGGGAAGCTCCTACAATGAGCAGTTCTTC. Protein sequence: CATFPRGSSYNEQFF.

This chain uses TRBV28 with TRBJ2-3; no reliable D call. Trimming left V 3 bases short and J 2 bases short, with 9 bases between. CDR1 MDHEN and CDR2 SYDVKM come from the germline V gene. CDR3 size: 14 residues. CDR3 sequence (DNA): TGTGCCAGCAGTTTGGCAGGTAACACAGATACGCAGTATTTT. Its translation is CASSLAGNTDTQYF. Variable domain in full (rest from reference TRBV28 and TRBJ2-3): DVKVTQSSRYLVKRTGEKVFLECVQDMDHENMFWYRQDPGLGLRLIYFSYDVKMKEKGDIPEGYSVSREKKERFSLILESASTNQTSMYLCASSLAGNTDTQYFGPGTRLTVL.

CDR3 residues: CAWSGIGGGKAFF. CDR3 coding DNA: TGTGCCTGGAGTGGCATCGGAGGGGGAAAAGCTTTCTTT. The chain recombines TRBV30 with TRBJ1-1; D possibly corresponds to TRBD1 (6 bases). The CDR3 contains 13 residues. Germline V gene sequence: CDR1 GTSNPN, CDR2 SVGIG (reference sequence). Trimming pared 1 base from V and 9 bases from J, leaving 15 bases between.

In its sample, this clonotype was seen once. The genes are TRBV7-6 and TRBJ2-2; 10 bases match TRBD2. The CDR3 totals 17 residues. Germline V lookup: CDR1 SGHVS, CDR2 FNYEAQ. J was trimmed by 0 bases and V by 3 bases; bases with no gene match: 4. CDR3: CASSFSSGGANTGELFF. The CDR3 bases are TGTGCCAGCAGCTTTTCTAGCGGGGGCGCGAACACCGGGGAGCTGTTTTTT.

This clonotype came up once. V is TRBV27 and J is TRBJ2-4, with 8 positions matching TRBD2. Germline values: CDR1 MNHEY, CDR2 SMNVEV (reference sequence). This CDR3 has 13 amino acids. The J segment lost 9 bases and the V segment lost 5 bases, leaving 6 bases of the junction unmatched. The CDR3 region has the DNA TGTGCCAGCAGTAAGGGTCGGGAGGGCATTCAGTACTTC. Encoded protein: CASSKGREGIQYF.

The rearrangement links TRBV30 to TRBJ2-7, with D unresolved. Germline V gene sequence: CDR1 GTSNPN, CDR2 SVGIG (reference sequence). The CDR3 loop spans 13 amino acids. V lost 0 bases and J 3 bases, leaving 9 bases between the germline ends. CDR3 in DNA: TGTGCCTGGAGTGTATGGGCAGGCTACGAGCAGTACTTC. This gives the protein CAWSVWAGYEQYF.

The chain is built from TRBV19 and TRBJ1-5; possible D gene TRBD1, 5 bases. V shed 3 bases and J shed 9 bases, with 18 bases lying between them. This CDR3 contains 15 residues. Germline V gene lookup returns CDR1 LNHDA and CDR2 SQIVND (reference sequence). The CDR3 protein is CASSMEGMPRRPQHF. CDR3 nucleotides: TGTGCCAGTAGTATGGAGGGGATGCCGCGTCGGCCCCAGCATTTT. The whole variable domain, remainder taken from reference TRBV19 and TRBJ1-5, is DGGITQSPKYLFRKEGQNVTLSCEQNLNHDAMYWYRQDPGQGLRLIYYSQIVNDFQKGDIAEGYSVSREKKESFPLTVTSAQKNPTAFYLCASSMEGMPRRPQHFGDGTRLSIL.

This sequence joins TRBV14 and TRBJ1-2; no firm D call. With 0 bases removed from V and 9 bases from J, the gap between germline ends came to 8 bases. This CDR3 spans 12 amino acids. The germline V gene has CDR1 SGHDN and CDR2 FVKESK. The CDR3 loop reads CASSQDRQSYTF. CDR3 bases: TGTGCCAGCAGCCAAGATCGGCAGAGCTACACCTTC.

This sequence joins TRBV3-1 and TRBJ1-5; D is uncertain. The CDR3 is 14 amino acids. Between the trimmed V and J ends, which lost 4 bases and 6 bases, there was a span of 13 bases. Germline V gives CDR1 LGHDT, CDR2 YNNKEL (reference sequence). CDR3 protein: CASSPDGGLQPQHF. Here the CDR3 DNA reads TGTGCCAGCAGCCCAGACGGAGGGCTTCAGCCCCAGCATTTT.

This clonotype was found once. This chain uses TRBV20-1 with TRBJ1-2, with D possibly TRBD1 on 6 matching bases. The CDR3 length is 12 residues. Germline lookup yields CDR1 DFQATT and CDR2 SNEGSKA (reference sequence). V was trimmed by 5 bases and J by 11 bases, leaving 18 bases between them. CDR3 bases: TGCAGTGCTCTCGAGCCCGGACAGAGGTACACCTTC. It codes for CSALEPGQRYTF.

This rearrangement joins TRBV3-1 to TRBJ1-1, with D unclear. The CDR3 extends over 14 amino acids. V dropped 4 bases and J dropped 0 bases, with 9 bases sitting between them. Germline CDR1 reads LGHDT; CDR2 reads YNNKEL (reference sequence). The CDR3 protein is CASSLNEVNTEAFF. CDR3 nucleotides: TGTGCCAGCAGCCTGAACGAGGTGAACACTGAAGCTTTCTTT. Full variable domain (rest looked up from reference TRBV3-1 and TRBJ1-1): DTAVSQTPKYLVTQMGNDKSIKCEQNLGHDTMYWYKQDSKKFLKIMFSYNNKELIINETVPNRFSPKSPDKAHLNLHINSLELGDSAVYFCASSLNEVNTEAFFGQGTRLTVV.

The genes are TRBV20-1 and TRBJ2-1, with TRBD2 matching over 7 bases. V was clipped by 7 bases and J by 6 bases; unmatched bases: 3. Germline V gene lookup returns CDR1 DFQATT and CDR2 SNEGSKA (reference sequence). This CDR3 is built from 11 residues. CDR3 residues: CSVTSRNEQFF. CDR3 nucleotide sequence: TGCAGTGTGACTAGCCGCAATGAGCAGTTCTTC.

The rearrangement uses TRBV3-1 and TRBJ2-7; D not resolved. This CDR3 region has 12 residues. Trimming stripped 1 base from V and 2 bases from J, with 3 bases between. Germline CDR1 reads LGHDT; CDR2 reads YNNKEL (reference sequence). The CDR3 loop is CASSQAAYEQYF. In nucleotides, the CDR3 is TGTGCCAGCAGCCAAGCAGCCTACGAGCAGTACTTC.

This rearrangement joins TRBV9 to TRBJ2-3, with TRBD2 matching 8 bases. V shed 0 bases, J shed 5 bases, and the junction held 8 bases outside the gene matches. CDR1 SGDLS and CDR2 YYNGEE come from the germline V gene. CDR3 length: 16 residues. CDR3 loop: CASSVEVAGSGDTQYF. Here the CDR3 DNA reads TGTGCCAGCAGCGTAGAGGTAGCGGGGAGCGGAGATACGCAGTATTTT.

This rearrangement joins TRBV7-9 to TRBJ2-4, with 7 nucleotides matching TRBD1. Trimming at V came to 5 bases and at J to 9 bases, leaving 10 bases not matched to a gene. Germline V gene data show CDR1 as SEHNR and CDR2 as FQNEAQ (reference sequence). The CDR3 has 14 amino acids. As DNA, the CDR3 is TGTGCCAGCAGCGTAGGGGGCCGTGGGGGCATTCAGTACTTC. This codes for CASSVGGRGGIQYF.

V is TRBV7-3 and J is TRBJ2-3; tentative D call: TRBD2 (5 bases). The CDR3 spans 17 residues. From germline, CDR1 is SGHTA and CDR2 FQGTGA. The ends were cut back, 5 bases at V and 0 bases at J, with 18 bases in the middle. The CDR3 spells CASSQRAATISTDTQYF. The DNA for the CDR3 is TGTGCCAGCAGCCAGCGAGCGGCAACTATCAGCACAGATACGCAGTATTTT.

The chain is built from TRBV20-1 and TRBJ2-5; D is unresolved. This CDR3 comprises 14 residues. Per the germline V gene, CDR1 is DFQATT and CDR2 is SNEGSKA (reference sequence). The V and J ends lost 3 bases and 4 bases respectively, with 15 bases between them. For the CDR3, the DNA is TGCAGTGCTAGCGCCTATGGAACGGTAGAGACCCAGTACTTC. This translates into CSASAYGTVETQYF.

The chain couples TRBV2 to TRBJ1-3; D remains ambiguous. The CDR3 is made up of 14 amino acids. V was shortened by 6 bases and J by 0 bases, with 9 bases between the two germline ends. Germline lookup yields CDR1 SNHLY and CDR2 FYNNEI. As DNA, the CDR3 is TGTGCCAGCAGCCGACACAACTCTGGAAACACCATATATTTT. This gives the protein CASSRHNSGNTIYF.

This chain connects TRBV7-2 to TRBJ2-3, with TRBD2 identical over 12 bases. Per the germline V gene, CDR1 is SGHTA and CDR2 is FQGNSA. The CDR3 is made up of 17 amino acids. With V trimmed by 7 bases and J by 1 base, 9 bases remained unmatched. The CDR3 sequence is CASTALAGGPGTDTQYF. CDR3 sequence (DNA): TGTGCCAGCACCGCGCTAGCGGGAGGGCCAGGCACAGATACGCAGTATTTT.

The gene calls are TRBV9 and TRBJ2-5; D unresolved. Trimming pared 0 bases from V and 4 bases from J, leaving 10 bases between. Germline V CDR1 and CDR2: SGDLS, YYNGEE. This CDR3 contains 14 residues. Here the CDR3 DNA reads TGTGCCAGCAGCGTAGAGGGAAGGGTAGAGACCCAGTACTTC. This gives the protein CASSVEGRVETQYF.

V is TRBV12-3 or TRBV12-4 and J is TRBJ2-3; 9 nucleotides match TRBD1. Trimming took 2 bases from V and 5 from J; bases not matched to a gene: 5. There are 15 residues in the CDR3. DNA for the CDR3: TGTGCCAGCAGTTTACTGGGACAGGGTGAAGATACGCAGTATTTT. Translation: CASSLLGQGEDTQYF.

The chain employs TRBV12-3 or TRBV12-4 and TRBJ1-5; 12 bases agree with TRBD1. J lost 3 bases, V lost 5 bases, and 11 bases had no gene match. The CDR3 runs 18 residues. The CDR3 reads CASSDPGQGAVNNQPQHF. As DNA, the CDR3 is TGTGCCAGCAGTGATCCGGGACAGGGGGCAGTCAACAATCAGCCCCAGCATTTT.

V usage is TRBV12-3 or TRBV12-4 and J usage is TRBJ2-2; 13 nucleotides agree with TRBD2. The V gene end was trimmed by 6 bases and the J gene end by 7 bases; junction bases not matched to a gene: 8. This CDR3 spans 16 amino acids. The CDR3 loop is CASSLGLAGADGELFF. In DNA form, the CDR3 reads TGTGCCAGCAGCCTTGGACTAGCGGGAGCGGACGGGGAGCTGTTTTTT.

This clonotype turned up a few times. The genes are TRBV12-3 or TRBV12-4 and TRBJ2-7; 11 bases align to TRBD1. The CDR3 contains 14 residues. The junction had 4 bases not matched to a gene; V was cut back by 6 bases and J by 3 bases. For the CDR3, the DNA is TGTGCCAGCAGACCGGGACAGGGGGGCTACGAGCAGTACTTC. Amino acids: CASRPGQGGYEQYF.

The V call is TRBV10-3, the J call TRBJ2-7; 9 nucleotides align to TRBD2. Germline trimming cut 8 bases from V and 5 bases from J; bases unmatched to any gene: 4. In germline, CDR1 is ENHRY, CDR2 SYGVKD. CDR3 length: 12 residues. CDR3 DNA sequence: TGTGCCATCCGCGGGGGGGGAGACGAGCAGTACTTC. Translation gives CAIRGGGDEQYF.

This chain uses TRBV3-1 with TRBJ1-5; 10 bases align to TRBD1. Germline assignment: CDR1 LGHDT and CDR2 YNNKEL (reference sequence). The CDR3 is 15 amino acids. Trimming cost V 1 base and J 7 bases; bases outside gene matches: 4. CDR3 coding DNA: TGTGCCAGCAGCCAAGCGGGACAGGGGAACCAGCCCCAGCATTTT. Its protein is CASSQAGQGNQPQHF.

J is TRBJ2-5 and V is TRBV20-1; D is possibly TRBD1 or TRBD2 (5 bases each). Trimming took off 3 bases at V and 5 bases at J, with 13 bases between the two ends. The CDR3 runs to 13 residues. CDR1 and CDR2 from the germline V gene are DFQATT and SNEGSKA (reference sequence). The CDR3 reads CSASGDARETQYF. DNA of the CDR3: TGCAGTGCTAGCGGGGACGCTAGGGAGACCCAGTACTTC.

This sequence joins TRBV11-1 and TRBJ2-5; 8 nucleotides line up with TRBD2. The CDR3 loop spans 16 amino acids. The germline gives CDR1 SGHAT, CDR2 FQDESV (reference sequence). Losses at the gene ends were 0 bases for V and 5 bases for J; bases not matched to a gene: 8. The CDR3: CASSLASGSWEETQYF. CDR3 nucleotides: TGTGCCAGCAGCTTAGCAAGCGGGAGTTGGGAGGAGACCCAGTACTTC.

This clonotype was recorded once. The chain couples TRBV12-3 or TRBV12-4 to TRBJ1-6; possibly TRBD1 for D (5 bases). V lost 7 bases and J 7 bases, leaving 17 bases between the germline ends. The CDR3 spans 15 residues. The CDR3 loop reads CASIRALGQNSPLHF. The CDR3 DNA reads TGTGCCAGCATAAGGGCCTTGGGGCAAAATTCACCCCTCCACTTT.

In nucleotides, the CDR3 is TGTGCCTGGCATCTTGACAGGGGAAATGAGCAGTTCTTC. It specifies CAWHLDRGNEQFF. The rearrangement joins TRBV30 to TRBJ2-1; TRBD1 matches at 8 bases. V trimming: 5 bases; J trimming: 7 bases; junction bases outside the gene matches: 7. CDR1 GTSNPN and CDR2 SVGIG come from the germline V gene (reference sequence). The CDR3 runs to 13 residues.

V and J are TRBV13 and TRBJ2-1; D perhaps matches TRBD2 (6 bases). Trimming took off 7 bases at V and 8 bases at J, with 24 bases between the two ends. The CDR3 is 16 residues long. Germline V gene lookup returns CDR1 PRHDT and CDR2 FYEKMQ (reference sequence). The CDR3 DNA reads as TGTGCCAGCACCCCTTCTACTAGCTTTGAAGGGGATGAGCAGTTCTTC. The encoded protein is CASTPSTSFEGDEQFF.